This T cell receptor (beta chain) originates from a study of T cells in Graves' hyperthyroidism and ophthalmopathy. Trimming shortened V by 2 bases and J by 5 bases, and 18 bases separated the two germline ends. The CDR3 sequence is 16 residues long. CDR1 and CDR2 from the germline V gene are SGHRS and YFSETQ. Regions amplified from RNA transcripts were the TCR beta CDR3 regions. HTBI primers were the set used in a first-round RT-PCR of the TCR CDR3. Each CDR3 protein is one row after TCRdb ran MiXCR on the multiplex PCR reads. Of around 620,000 distinct CDR3 sequences detected, around 16% appear once; the ten largest clones hold less than 4.5%.

This clonotype was obtained from a woman in her 30s with Graves' hyperthyroidism. Source material: blood. The V gene is TRBV5-1, the J gene TRBJ2-3, with D perhaps assigned TRBD1 or TRBD2 (6 bases each). As DNA, the CDR3 is TGCGCCAGCAGCTTTTCAGGAGGGGGTAGTATAGATACGCAGTATTTT. It codes for CASSFSGGGSIDTQYF.